This is a list of T cell receptor beta chains from one sample in a study of blood T cell repertoires in COVID-19. Clones were sequenced by immunoSEQ multiplex PCR, and TCRdb holds only the in-frame ones, with some missing. The sample holds roughly 130,000 clones; approximately 84% are singletons and the top ten take 9% to 15%. Sample: peripheral blood. The receptors were sampled from an older woman with acute or convalescent COVID-19. CDR3s include the opening cysteine and the closing phenylalanine or tryptophan. D genes are given only for firm matches. The size field is filled for only some rows; it gives once, few, many or a size class.

clone size	V gene	J gene	D gene	CDR3 DNA	CDR3 protein
.	TRBV5-6	TRBJ2-7	.	TGTGCCAGCAGCTTGTCCAGCTACGAGCAGTACTTC	CASSLSSYEQYF
.	TRBV12-5	TRBJ2-7	.	TGTGCTAGTGGTTTGGGCAGAGGGTTCGAGCAGTACTTC	CASGLGRGFEQYF
.	TRBV6-1	TRBJ1-2	TRBD1	TGTGCCAGCAGTGACGACAGGGGCCGATTCTATGGCTACACCTTC	CASSDDRGRFYGYTF
.	TRBV5-1	TRBJ2-5	.	TGCGCCAGCAGCTTGTTGGGACATAAAGAGACCCAGTACTTC	CASSLLGHKETQYF
.	TRBV3-1/TRBV3-2	TRBJ2-2	.	TGTGCCAGCAGCCCTATGATCTCAAACACCGGGGAGCTGTTTTTT	CASSPMISNTGELFF
.	TRBV6-5	TRBJ2-3	.	TGTGCCAGCAGTTACGGTAGGGGGTTGGCAGATACGCAGTATTTT	CASSYGRGLADTQYF
few	TRBV2	TRBJ2-3	.	TGTGCCAGCAGTCCCCTTCGGGGTACGCAGTATTTT	CASSPLRGTQYF
once	TRBV7-8	TRBJ2-5	TRBD2	TGTGCCAGCAGCTTAGGTGTCCGGGAGGCAATTAAAGAGACCCAGTACTTC	CASSLGVREAIKETQYF
.	TRBV19	TRBJ2-3	.	TGTGCCAGTAGTATGAGGGAGGGCACAGATACGCAGTATTTT	CASSMREGTDTQYF
.	TRBV19	TRBJ2-5	.	TGTGCCAGTAGTATTTCCGGACTCCAAGAGACCCAGTACTTC	CASSISGLQETQYF
.	TRBV12-3/TRBV12-4	TRBJ1-2	.	TGTGCCAGCAGTTCTTTCTATGGCTACACCTTC	CASSSFYGYTF
.	TRBV7-2	TRBJ2-5	TRBD1	TGTGCCAGCAGCTTTAGGACAGGGGACGGAGAGACCCAGTACTTC	CASSFRTGDGETQYF
.	TRBV11-2	TRBJ1-1	.	TGTGCCAGCAGCCCTACCCCGCGGACATATGAAGCTTTCTTT	CASSPTPRTYEAFF
few	TRBV30	TRBJ1-2	.	TGTGCCTGGACTTCTCTTAACTATGGCTACACCTTC	CAWTSLNYGYTF
few	TRBV6-5	TRBJ2-3	.	TGTGCCAGCAGTTACTCCCCGGGTGGTAGTGCGCATACGCAGTATTTT	CASSYSPGGSAHTQYF
.	TRBV10-3	TRBJ2-2	.	TGTGCCATCAGTGAAAGGGGTCAGGCCGGGGAGCTGTTTTTT	CAISERGQAGELFF
.	TRBV4-1	TRBJ1-2	TRBD1	TGCGCCAGCAGCCATCCATCCCCGCAGGGGGGATCGGATGGCTACACCTTC	CASSHPSPQGGSDGYTF
.	TRBV7-7	TRBJ2-7	TRBD1	TGTGCCAGCAGCTCGGACAGGGGGGCCGAGCAGTACTTC	CASSSDRGAEQYF
.	TRBV18	TRBJ1-2	TRBD1	TGTGCCAGCTCACCGGCAGGGGGCTGGAACTATGGCTACACCTTC	CASSPAGGWNYGYTF
.	TRBV9	TRBJ2-5	.	TGTGCCAGCAGCGTGGACTCAGTTAAGGGGACCCAGTACTTC	CASSVDSVKGTQYF
few	TRBV11-2	TRBJ1-5	.	TGTGCCAGCAGCTTAGGGGCAGGAAATCAGCCCCAGCATTTT	CASSLGAGNQPQHF
.	TRBV7-3	TRBJ2-2	.	TGTGCCAGCAGCCCGGGACAGAACACCGGGGAGCTGTTTTTT	CASSPGQNTGELFF
once	TRBV24-1	TRBJ1-5	.	TGTGCCACCCAAAAGGCAGGTCCTACCAATCAGCCCCAGCATTTT	CATQKAGPTNQPQHF
.	TRBV20-1	TRBJ2-7	TRBD2	TGCAGTGCTAGTACCCAGTCCCTAGCGGGGGGGCAAGGCTACGAGCAGTACTTC	CSASTQSLAGGQGYEQYF
.	TRBV6-5	TRBJ1-2	TRBD1	TGTGCCAGCACCCGACAGGGGACTAACTATGGCTACACCTTC	CASTRQGTNYGYTF
.	TRBV6-5	TRBJ2-7	.	TGTGCCAGCCCCGCCCCAGGGGCGCGATTCTACGAGCAGTACTTC	CASPAPGARFYEQYF
.	TRBV19	TRBJ1-1	TRBD1	TGTGCCAGTAGTCTCCGGGACAGGGTTCCTGAAGCTTTCTTT	CASSLRDRVPEAFF
few	TRBV5-1	TRBJ2-1	TRBD1	TGCGCCAGCAGCTTGGGGACAGGGGTGTTCTTC	CASSLGTGVFF